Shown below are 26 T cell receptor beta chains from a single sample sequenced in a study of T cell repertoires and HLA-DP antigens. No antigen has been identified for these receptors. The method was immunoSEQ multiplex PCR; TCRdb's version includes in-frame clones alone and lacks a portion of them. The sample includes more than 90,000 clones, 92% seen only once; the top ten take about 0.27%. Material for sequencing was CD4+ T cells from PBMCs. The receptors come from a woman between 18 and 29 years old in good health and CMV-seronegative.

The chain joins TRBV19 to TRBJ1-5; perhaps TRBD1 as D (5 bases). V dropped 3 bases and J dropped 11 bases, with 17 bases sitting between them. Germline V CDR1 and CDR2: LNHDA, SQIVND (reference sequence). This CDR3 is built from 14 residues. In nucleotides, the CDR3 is TGTGCCAGTAGTATGTCCGGGGCCCCGTCGGCCCAGCATTTT. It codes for CASSMSGAPSAQHF. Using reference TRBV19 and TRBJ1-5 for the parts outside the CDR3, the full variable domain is DGGITQSPKYLFRKEGQNVTLSCEQNLNHDAMYWYRQDPGQGLRLIYYSQIVNDFQKGDIAEGYSVSREKKESFPLTVTSAQKNPTAFYLCASSMSGAPSAQHFGDGTRLSIL.

The CDR3 loop is CASSVVSDRGTQQFF. The CDR3 DNA is TGTGCCAGCAGCGTAGTTTCCGACAGGGGAACTCAGCAGTTCTTC. This chain joins TRBV9 and TRBJ2-1, with 8 bases fitting TRBD1. CDR1 and CDR2 from the germline V gene are SGDLS and YYNGEE. The CDR3 runs 15 residues. J lost 11 bases, V lost 0 bases, and 10 bases had no gene match.

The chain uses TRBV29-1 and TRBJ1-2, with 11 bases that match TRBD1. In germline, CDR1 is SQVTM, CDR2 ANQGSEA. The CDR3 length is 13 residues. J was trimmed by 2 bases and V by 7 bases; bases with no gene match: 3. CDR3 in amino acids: CSAGDRGNYGYTF. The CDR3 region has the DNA TGCAGCGCCGGGGACAGGGGGAACTATGGCTACACCTTC.

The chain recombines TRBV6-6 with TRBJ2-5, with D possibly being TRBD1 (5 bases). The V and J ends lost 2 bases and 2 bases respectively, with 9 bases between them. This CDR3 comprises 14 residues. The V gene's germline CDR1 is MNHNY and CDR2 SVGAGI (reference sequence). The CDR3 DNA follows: TGTGCCAGCAGTTACCCCAGGGTTCAAGAGACCCAGTACTTC. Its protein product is CASSYPRVQETQYF.

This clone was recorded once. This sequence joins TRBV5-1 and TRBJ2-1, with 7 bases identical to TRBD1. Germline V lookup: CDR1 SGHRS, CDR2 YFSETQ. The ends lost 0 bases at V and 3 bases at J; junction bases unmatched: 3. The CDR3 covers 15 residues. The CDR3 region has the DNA TGCGCCAGCAGCTTGGAAAGGACAGGCTACAATGAGCAGTTCTTC. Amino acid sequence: CASSLERTGYNEQFF.

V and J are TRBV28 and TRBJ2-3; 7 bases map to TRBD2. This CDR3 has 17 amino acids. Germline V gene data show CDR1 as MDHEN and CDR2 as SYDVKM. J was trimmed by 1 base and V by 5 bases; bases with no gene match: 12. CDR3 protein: CASSVAGRRKGTDTQYF. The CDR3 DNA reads TGTGCCAGCAGTGTAGCCGGGAGGCGAAAAGGCACAGATACGCAGTATTTT.

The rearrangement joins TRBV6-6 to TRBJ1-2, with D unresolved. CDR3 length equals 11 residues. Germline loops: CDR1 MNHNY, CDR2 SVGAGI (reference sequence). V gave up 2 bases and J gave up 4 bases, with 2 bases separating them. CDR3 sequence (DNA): TGTGCCAGCAGTTACAGCTATGGCTACACCTTC. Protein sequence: CASSYSYGYTF.

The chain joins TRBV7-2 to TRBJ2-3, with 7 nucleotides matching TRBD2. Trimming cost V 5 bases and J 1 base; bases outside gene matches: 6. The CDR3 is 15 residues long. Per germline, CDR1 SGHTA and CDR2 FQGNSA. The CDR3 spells CASSEGLPRTDTQYF. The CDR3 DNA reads TGTGCCAGCAGCGAGGGACTACCTCGCACAGATACGCAGTATTTT.

The CDR3 region has the DNA TGTGCCAGCTCACCAAACCAAGAGACCCAGTACTTC. It specifies CASSPNQETQYF. V and J are TRBV18 and TRBJ2-5; D call uncertain. From germline, CDR1 is KGHSH and CDR2 LQKENI. The CDR3 totals 12 residues. V lost 2 bases and J 0 bases, leaving 1 base between the germline ends.

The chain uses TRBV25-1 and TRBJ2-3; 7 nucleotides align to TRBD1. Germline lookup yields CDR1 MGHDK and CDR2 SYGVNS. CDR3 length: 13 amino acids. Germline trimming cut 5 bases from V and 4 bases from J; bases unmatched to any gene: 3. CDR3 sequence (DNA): TGTGCCAGCAGTAGACAGGGTTCAGATACGCAGTATTTT. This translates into CASSRQGSDTQYF.

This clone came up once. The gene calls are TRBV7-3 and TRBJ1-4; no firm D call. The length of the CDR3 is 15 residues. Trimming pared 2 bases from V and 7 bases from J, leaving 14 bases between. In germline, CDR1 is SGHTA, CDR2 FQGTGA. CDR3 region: CASSLGRGLGEKLFF. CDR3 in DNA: TGTGCCAGCAGCTTAGGTCGGGGATTGGGTGAAAAACTGTTTTTT. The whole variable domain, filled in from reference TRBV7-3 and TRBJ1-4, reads GAGVSQTPSNKVTEKGKYVELRCDPISGHTALYWYRQSLGQGPEFLIYFQGTGAADDSGLPNDRFFAVRPEGSVSTLKIQRTERGDSAVYLCASSLGRGLGEKLFFGSGTQLSVL.

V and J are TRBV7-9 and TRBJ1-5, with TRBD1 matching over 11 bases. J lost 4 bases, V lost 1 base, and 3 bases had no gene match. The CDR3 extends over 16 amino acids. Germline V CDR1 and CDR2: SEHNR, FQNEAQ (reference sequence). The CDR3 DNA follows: TGTGCCAGCAGCTTAGGGGACAGGGGGAAAAATCAGCCCCAGCATTTT. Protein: CASSLGDRGKNQPQHF.

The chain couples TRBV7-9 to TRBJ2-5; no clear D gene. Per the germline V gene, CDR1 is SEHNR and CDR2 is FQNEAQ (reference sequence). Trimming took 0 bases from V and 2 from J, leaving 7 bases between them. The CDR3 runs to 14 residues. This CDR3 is CASSLAARQETQYF. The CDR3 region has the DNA TGTGCCAGCAGCTTAGCGGCGAGGCAAGAGACCCAGTACTTC.

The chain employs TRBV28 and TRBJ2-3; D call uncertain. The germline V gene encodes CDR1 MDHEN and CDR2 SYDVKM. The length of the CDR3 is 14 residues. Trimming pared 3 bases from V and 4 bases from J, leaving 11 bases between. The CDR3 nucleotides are TGTGCCAGCAGTTTTGGATCCTTTGCAGATACGCAGTATTTT. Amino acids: CASSFGSFADTQYF.

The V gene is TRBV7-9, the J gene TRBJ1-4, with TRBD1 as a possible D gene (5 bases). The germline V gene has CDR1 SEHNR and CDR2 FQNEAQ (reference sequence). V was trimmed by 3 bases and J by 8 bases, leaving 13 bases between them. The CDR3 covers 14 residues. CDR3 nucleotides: TGTGCCAGCAGCTTTGGGACTGTTGGCGAAAAACTGTTTTTT. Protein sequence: CASSFGTVGEKLFF.

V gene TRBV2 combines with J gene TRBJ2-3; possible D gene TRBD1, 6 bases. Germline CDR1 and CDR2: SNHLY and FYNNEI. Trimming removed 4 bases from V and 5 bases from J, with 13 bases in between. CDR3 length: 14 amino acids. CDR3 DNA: TGTGCCAGCAGTGCACAGGGCTTGGGAGATACGCAGTATTTT. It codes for CASSAQGLGDTQYF. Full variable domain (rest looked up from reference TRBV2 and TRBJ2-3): EPEVTQTPSHQVTQMGQEVILRCVPISNHLYFYWYRQILGQKVEFLVSFYNNEISEKSEIFDDQFSVERPDGSNFTLKIRSTKLEDSAMYFCASSAQGLGDTQYFGPGTRLTVL.

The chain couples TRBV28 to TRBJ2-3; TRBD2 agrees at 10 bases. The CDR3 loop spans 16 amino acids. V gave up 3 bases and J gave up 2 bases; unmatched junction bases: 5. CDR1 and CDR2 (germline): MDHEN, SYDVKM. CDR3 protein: CASSLTGTSATDTQYF. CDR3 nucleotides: TGTGCCAGCAGTTTGACCGGGACTAGCGCCACAGATACGCAGTATTTT.

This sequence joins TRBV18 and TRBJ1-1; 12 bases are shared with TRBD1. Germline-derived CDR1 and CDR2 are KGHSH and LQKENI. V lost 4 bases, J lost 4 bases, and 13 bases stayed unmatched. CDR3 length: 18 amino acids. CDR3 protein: CASSLLRDRGLSVTEAFF. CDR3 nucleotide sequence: TGTGCCAGCTCACTACTCCGGGACAGGGGGCTTTCGGTCACTGAAGCTTTCTTT.

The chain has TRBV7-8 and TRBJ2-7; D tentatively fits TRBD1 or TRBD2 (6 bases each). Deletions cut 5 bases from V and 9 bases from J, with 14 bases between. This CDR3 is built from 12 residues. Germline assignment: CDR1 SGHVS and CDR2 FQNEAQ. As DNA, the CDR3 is TGTGCCAGCAGCCGGAGGGCAGGGGTGCAGTACTTC. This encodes CASSRRAGVQYF. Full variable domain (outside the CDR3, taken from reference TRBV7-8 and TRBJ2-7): GAGVSQSPRYKVAKRGQDVALRCDPISGHVSLFWYQQALGQGPEFLTYFQNEAQLDKSGLPSDRFFAERPEGSVSTLKIQRTQQEDSAVYLCASSRRAGVQYFGPGTRLTVT.

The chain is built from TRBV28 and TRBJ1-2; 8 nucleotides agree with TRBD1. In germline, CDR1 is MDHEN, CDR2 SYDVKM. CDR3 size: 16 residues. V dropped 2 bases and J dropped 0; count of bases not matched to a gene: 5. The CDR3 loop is CASSLSDRGPNYGYTF. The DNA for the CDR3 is TGTGCCAGCAGTTTAAGTGACAGGGGCCCTAACTATGGCTACACCTTC.

DNA for the CDR3: TGTGCCAGCTCACCTGGACTAGCGAACACCGGGGAGCTGTTTTTT. This sequence encodes CASSPGLANTGELFF. The V call is TRBV18, the J call TRBJ2-2; 7 nucleotides agree with TRBD2. Germline V gene lookup returns CDR1 KGHSH and CDR2 LQKENI. The CDR3 consists of 15 residues. Trimming cost V 3 bases and J 0 bases; bases outside gene matches: 1. Filled out from reference TRBV18 and TRBJ2-2, the complete variable domain reads NAGVMQNPRHLVRRRGQEARLRCSPMKGHSHVYWYRQLPEEGLKFMVYLQKENIIDESGMPKERFSAEFPKEGPSILRIQQVVRGDSAAYFCASSPGLANTGELFFGEGSRLTVL.

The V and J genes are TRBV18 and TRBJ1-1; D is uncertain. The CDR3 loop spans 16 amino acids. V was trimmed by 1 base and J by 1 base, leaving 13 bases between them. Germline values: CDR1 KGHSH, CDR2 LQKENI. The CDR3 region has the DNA TGTGCCAGCTCACCACTTCTATTGGGCCCGAACACTGAAGCTTTCTTT. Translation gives CASSPLLLGPNTEAFF.

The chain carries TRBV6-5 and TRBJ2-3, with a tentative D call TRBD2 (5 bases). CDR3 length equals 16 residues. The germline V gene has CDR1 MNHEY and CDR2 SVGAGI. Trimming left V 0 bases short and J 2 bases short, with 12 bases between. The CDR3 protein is CASSYSYGLPTDTQYF. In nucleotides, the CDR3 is TGTGCCAGCAGTTACTCGTATGGACTCCCCACAGATACGCAGTATTTT.

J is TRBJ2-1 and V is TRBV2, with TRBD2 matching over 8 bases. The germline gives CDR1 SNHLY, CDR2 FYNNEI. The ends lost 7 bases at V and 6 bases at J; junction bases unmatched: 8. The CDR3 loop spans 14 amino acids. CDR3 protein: CASKPRGATNEQFF. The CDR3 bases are TGTGCCAGCAAACCGCGGGGGGCCACCAATGAGCAGTTCTTC.

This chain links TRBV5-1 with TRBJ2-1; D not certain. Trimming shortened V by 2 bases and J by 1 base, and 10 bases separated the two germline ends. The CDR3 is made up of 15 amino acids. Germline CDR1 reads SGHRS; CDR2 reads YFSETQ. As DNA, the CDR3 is TGCGCCAGCAGCTTCGGTCTGGGATCCTACAATGAGCAGTTCTTC. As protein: CASSFGLGSYNEQFF.

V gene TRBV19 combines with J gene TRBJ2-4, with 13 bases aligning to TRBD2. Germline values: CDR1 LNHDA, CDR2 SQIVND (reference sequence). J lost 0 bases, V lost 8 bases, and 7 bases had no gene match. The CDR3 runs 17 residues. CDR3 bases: TGTGCCAGTGGGGGGACTAGCGGGAATGAAGCCAAAAACATTCAGTACTTC. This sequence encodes CASGGTSGNEAKNIQYF.